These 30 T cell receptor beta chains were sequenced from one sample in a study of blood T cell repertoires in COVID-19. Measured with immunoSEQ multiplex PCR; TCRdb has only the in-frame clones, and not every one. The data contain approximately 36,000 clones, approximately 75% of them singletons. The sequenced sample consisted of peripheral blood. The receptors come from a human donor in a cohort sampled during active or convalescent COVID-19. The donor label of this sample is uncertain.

The CDR3 sequence: CASSLSGLNNSPLHF. CDR3 DNA: TGTGCCAGCAGCCTTTCGGGACTTAATAATTCACCCCTCCACTTT. This sequence joins TRBV7-3 and TRBJ1-6, with D perhaps matching TRBD1 (5 bases). V dropped 5 bases and J dropped 5 bases, with 13 bases sitting between them. The CDR3 covers 15 residues. CDR1 is SGHTA, CDR2 FQGTGA, per germline. The whole variable domain, filled in from reference TRBV7-3 and TRBJ1-6, reads GAGVSQTPSNKVTEKGKYVELRCDPISGHTALYWYRQSLGQGPEFLIYFQGTGAADDSGLPNDRFFAVRPEGSVSTLKIQRTERGDSAVYLCASSLSGLNNSPLHFGNGTRLTVT.

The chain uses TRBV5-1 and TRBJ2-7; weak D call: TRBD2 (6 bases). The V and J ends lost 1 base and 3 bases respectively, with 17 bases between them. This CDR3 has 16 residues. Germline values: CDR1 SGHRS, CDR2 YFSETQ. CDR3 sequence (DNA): TGCGCCAGCAGCTTGTTACTTGACGCGGGATACTACGAGCAGTACTTC. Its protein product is CASSLLLDAGYYEQYF.

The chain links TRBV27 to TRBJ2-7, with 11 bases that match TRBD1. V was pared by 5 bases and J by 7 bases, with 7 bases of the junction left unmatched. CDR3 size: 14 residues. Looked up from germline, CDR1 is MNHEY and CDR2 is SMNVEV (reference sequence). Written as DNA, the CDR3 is TGTGCCAGCAGTATGGACAGGGGGCGCGGGGAGCAGTACTTC. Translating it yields CASSMDRGRGEQYF.

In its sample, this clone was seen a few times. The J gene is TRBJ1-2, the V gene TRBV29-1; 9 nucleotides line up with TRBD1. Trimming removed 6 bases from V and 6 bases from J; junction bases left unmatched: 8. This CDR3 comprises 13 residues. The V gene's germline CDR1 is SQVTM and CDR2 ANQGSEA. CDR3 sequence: CSVPGQGVHGYTF. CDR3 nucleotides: TGCAGCGTCCCGGGACAGGGAGTCCATGGCTACACCTTC.

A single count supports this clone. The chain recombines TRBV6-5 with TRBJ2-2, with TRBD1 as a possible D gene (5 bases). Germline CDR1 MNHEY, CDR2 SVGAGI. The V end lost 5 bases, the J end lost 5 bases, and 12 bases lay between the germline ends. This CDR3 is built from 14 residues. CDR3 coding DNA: TGTGCCAGCAGTCCTATCCAGGGAACCGGGGAGCTGTTTTTT. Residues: CASSPIQGTGELFF.

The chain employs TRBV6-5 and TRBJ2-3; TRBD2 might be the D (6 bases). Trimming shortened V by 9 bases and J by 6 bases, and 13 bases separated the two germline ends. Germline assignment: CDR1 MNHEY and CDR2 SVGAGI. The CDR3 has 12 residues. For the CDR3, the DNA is TGTGCCAGGGGGGGAGGAGGGGATACGCAGTATTTT. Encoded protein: CARGGGGDTQYF.

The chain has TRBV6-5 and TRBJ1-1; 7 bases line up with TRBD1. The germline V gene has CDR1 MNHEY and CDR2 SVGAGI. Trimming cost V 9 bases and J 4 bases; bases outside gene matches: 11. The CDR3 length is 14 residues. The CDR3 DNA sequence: TGTGCCAGTGAGGACAGGCCACTTGGCACTGAAGCTTTCTTT. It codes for CASEDRPLGTEAFF.

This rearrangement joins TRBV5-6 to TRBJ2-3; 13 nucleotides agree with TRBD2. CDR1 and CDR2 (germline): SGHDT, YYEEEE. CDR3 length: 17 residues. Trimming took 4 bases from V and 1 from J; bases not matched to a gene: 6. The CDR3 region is CASSGLAGVRGTDTQYF. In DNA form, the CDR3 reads TGTGCCAGCAGCGGACTAGCGGGAGTGCGAGGCACAGATACGCAGTATTTT. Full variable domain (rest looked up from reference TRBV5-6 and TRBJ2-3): DAGVTQSPTHLIKTRGQQVTLRCSPKSGHDTVSWYQQALGQGPQFIFQYYEEEERQRGNFPDRFSGHQFPNYSSELNVNALLLGDSALYLCASSGLAGVRGTDTQYFGPGTRLTVL.

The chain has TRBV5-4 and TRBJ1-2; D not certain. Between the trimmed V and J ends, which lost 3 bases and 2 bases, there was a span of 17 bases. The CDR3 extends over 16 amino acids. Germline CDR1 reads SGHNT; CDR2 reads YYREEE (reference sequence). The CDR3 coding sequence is TGTGCCAGCAGCTCGGGCCGCAAGGGAGGGAACTATGGCTACACCTTC. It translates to CASSSGRKGGNYGYTF.

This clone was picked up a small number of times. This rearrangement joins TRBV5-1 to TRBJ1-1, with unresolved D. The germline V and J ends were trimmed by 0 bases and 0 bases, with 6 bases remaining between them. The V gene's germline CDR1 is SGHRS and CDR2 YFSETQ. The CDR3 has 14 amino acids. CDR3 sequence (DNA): TGCGCCAGCAGCTTGGCCCCAATGAACACTGAAGCTTTCTTT. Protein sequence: CASSLAPMNTEAFF.

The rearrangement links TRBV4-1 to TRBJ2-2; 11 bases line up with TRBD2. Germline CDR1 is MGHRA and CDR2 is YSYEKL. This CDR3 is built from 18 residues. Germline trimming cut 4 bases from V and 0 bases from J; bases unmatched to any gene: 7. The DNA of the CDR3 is TGCGCCAGCAGCCTCCGACTAGCGGGACGCCCGAACACCGGGGAGCTGTTTTTT. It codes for CASSLRLAGRPNTGELFF.

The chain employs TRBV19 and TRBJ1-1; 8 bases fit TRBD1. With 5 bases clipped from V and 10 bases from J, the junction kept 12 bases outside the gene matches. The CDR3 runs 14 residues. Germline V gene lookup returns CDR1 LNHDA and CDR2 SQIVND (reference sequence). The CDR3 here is CASSSDRGGGSAFF. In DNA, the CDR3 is TGTGCCAGTAGTTCCGACAGGGGCGGAGGATCAGCTTTCTTT.

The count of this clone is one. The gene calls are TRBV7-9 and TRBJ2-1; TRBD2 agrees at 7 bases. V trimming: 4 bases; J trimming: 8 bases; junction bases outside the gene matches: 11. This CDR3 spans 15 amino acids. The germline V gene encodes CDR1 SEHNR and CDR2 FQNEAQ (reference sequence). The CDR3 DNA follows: TGTGCCAGCAGCTCACCTCTGCGGGAGTTTTATGAGCAGTTCTTC. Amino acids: CASSSPLREFYEQFF.

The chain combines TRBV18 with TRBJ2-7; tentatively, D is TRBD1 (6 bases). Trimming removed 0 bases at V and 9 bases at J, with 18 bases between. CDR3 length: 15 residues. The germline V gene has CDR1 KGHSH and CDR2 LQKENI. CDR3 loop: CASSPPRAGDHGQYF. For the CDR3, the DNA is TGTGCCAGCTCACCACCGCGTGCAGGGGATCACGGGCAGTACTTC.

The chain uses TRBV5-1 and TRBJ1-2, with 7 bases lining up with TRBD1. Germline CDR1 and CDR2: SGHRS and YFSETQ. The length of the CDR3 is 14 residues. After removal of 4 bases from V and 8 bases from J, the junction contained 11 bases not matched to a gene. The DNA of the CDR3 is TGCGCCAGCAGCGCTTTAAGGGACAGTTGGGGCTACACCTTC. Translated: CASSALRDSWGYTF. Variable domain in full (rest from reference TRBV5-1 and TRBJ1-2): KAGVTQTPRYLIKTRGQQVTLSCSPISGHRSVSWYQQTPGQGLQFLFEYFSETQRNKGNFPGRFSGRQFSNSRSEMNVSTLELGDSALYLCASSALRDSWGYTFGSGTRLTVV.

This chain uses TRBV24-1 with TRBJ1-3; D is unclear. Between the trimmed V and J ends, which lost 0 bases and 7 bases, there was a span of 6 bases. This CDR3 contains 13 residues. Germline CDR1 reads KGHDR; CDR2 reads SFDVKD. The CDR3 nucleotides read TGTGCCACCAGTGATTTGCGAGGGAACACCATATATTTT. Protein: CATSDLRGNTIYF.

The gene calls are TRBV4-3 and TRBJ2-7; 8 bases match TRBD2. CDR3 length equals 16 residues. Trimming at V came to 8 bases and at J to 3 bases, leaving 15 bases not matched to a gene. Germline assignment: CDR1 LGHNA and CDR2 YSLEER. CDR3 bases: TGCGCCAGCGCCAAGATTTATGCGGGGGGAAACTACGAGCAGTACTTC. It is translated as CASAKIYAGGNYEQYF.

CDR3 DNA: TGTGCCAGCAGTTCTAATAGGGGGCCTGCCTACGAGCAGTACTTC. This translates into CASSSNRGPAYEQYF. The chain has TRBV7-2 and TRBJ2-7; 7 bases align to TRBD1. The CDR3 runs to 15 residues. From germline, CDR1 is SGHTA and CDR2 FQGNSA. V dropped 6 bases and J dropped 2; count of bases not matched to a gene: 10.

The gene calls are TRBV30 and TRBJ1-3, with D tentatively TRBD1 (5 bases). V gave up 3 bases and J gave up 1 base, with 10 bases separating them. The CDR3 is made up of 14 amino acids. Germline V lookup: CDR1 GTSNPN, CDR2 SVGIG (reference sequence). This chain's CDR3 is CAWRRRGSGNTIYF. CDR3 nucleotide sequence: TGTGCCTGGAGGAGGCGGGGGTCTGGAAACACCATATATTTT.

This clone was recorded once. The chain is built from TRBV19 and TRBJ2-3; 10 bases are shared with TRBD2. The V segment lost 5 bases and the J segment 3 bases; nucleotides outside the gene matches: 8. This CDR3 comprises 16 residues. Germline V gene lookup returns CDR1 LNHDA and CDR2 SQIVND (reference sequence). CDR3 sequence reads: CASSEGSGRGTDTQYF. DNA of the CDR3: TGTGCCAGTAGTGAGGGAAGCGGGAGGGGGACAGATACGCAGTATTTT.

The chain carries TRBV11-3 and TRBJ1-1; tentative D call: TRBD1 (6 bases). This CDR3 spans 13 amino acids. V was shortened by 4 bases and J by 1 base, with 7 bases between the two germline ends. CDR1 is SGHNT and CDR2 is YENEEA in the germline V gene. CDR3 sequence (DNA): TGTGCCAGCAGCTCGGGACAGAACACTGAAGCTTTCTTT. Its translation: CASSSGQNTEAFF.

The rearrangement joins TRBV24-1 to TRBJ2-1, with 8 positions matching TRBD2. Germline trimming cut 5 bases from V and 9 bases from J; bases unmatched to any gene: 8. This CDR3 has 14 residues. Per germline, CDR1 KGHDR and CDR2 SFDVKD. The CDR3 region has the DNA TGTGCCACCAGTGGGGGACTAGTAGTCAGTGAGCAGTTCTTC. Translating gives CATSGGLVVSEQFF.

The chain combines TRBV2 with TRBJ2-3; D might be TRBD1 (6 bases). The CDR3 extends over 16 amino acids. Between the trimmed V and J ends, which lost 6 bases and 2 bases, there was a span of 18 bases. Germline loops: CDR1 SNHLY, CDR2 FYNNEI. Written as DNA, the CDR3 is TGTGCCAGCAGGCGCGGACAGCACGTTTTCACAGATACGCAGTATTTT. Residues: CASRRGQHVFTDTQYF.

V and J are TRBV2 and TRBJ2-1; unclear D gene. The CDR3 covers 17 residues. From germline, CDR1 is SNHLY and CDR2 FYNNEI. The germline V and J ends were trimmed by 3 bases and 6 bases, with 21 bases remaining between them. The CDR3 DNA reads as TGTGCCAGCAGTGACCCGGTCGGAGAGGAGTTTGGCAATGAGCAGTTCTTC. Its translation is CASSDPVGEEFGNEQFF.

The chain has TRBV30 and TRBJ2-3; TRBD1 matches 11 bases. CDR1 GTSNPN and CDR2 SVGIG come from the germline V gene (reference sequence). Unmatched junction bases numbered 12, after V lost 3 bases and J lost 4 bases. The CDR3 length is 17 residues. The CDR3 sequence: CAWSSLVLGQGADTQYF. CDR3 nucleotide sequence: TGTGCCTGGAGCTCTTTGGTTTTGGGACAGGGGGCAGATACGCAGTATTTT.

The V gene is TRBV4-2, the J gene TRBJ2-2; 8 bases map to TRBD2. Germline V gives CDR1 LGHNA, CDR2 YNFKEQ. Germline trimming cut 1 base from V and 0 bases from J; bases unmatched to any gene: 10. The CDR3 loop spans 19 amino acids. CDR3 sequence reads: CASSQVLSSGGANTGELFF. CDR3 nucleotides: TGTGCCAGCAGCCAAGTATTATCTTCGGGAGGGGCGAACACCGGGGAGCTGTTTTTT.

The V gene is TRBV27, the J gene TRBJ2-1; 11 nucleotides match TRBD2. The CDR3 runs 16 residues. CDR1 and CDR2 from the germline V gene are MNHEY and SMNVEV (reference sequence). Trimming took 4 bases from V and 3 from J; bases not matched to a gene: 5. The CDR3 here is CASSSSGGWVYNEQFF. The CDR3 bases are TGTGCCAGCAGTTCTAGCGGGGGGTGGGTCTACAATGAGCAGTTCTTC.

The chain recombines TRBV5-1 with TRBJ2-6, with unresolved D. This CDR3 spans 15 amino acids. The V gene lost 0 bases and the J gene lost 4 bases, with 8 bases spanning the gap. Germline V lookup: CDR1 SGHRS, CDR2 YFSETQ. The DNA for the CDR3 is TGCGCCAGCAGCTTGGCCGTGCGGGGGGCCAACGTCCTGACTTTC. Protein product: CASSLAVRGANVLTF.

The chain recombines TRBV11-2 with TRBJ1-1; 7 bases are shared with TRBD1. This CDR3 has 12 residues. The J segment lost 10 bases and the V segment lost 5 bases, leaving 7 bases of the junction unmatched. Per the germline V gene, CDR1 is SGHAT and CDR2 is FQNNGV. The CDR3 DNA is TGTGCCAGCAGCCGCCGACAGGGATCAGCTTTCTTT. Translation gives CASSRRQGSAFF.

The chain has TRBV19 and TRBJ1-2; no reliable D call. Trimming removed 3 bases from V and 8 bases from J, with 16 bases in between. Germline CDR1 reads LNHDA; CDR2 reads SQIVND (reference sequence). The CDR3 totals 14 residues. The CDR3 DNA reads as TGTGCCAGTAGTATTAGTCCGGGTGGATACGGCTACACCTTC. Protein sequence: CASSISPGGYGYTF.